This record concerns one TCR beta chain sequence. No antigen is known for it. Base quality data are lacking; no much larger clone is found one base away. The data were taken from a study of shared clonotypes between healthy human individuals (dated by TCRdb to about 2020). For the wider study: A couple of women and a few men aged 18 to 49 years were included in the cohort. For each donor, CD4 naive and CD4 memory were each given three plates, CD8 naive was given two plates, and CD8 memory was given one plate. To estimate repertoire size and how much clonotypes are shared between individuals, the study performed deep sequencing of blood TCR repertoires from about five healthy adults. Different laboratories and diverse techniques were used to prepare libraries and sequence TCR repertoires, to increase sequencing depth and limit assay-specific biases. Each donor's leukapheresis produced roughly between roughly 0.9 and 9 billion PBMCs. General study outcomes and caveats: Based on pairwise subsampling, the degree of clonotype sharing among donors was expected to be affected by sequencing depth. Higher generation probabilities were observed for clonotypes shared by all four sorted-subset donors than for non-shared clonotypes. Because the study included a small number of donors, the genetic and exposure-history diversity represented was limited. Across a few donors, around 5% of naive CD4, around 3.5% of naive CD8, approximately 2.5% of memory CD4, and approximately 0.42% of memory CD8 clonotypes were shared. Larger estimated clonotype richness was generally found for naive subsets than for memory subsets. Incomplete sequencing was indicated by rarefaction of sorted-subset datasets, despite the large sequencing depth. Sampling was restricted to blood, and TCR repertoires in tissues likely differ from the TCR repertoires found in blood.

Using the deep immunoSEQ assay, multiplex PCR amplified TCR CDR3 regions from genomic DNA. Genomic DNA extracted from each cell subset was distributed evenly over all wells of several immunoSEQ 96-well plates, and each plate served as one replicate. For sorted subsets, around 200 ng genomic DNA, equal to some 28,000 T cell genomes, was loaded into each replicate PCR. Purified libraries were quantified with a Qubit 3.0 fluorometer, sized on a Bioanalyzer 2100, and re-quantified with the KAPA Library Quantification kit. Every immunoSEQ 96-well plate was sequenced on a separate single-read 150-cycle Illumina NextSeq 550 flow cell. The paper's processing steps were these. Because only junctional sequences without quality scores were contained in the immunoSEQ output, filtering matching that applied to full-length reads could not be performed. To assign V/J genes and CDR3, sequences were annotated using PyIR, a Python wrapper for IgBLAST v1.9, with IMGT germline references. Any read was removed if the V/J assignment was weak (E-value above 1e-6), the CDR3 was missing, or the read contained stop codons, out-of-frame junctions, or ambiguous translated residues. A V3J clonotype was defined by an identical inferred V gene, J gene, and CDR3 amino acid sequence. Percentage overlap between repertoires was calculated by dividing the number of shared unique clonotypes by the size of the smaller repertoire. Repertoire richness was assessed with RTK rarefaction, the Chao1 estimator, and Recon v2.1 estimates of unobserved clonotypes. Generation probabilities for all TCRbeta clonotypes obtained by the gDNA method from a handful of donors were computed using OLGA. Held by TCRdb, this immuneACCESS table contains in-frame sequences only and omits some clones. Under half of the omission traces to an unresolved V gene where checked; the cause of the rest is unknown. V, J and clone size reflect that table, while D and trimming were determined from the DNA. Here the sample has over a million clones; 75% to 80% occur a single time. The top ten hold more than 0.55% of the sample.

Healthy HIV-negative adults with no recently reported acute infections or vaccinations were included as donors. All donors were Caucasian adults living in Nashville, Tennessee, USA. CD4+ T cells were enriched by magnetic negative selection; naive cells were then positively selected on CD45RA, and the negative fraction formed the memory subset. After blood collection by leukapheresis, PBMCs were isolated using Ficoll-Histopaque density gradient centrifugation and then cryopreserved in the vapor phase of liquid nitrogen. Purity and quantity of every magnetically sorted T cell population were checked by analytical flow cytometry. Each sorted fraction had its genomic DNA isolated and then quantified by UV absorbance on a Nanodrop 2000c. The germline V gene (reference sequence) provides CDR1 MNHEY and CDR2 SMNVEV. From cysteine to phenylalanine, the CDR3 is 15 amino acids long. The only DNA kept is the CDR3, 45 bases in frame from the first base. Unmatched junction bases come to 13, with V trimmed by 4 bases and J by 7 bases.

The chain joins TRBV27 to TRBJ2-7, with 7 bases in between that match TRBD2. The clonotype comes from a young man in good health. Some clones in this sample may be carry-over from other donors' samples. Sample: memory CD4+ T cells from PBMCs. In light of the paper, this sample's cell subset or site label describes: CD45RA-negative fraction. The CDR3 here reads CASSSTRALGGEQYF. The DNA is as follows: TGTGCCAGCAGTTCGACTAGGGCCCTCGGGGGGGAGCAGTACTTC.